This passage covers 11 T cell receptor beta chains from one sample sequenced in a study of blood T cell repertoires in COVID-19. Libraries were prepared by immunoSEQ multiplex PCR; TCRdb keeps only in-frame clonotypes and omits some of them. The sample contains 200,000 to 250,000 clones, roughly 79% of which appear only once. Source material: PBMCs or T cells enriched from blood (not recorded which). The receptors were sampled from a man in his forties who had recovered from COVID-19.

V gene TRBV19 combines with J gene TRBJ2-1, with D possibly TRBD1 on 5 matching bases. The CDR3 is made up of 15 amino acids. Trimming shortened V by 3 bases and J by 5 bases, and 14 bases separated the two germline ends. The germline V gene has CDR1 LNHDA and CDR2 SQIVND (reference sequence). CDR3: CASSIPRELNNEQFF. As DNA, the CDR3 is TGTGCCAGTAGTATCCCCAGGGAATTAAACAATGAGCAGTTCTTC.

This clone was seen a single time. The chain has TRBV7-3 and TRBJ1-1; maybe TRBD1 (5 bases). Per germline, CDR1 SGHTA and CDR2 FQGTGA. Deletions cut 10 bases from V and 10 bases from J, with 16 bases between. The CDR3 covers 11 residues. Here the CDR3 DNA reads TGTGCCATCCGACAGAGTAATGGAGCTTTCTTT. As protein: CAIRQSNGAFF. The full variable domain, in which reference TRBV7-3 and TRBJ1-1 provide the parts outside the CDR3, is GAGVSQTPSNKVTEKGKYVELRCDPISGHTALYWYRQSLGQGPEFLIYFQGTGAADDSGLPNDRFFAVRPEGSVSTLKIQRTERGDSAVYLCAIRQSNGAFFGQGTRLTVV.

The chain links TRBV6-5 to TRBJ1-5, with D possibly matching TRBD1 (5 bases). Trimming took 0 bases from V and 9 from J, leaving 15 bases between them. CDR1 and CDR2 from the germline V gene are MNHEY and SVGAGI. This CDR3 has 15 amino acids. CDR3 loop: CASSYSPNPRVPQHF. The CDR3 DNA reads TGTGCCAGCAGTTACTCGCCAAACCCCAGGGTGCCCCAGCATTTT.

This clone is a singleton in its sample. V is TRBV5-1 and J is TRBJ2-3; TRBD1 aligns across 8 bases. V lost 2 bases, J lost 6 bases, and 8 bases stayed unmatched. Germline CDR1 is SGHRS and CDR2 is YFSETQ. CDR3 size: 15 residues. CDR3 bases: TGCGCCAGCAGCTTAGGACAGGGAAGAATGGATACGCAGTATTTT. This translates into CASSLGQGRMDTQYF.

The table lists this clone with a count of one. The J gene is TRBJ2-1, the V gene TRBV6-4; TRBD2 agrees at 11 bases. Germline CDR1 and CDR2: MRHNA and SNTAGT. J lost 6 bases, V lost 0 bases, and 1 base had no gene match. The CDR3 is made up of 15 amino acids. In DNA, the CDR3 is TGTGCCAGCAGTGACTCTAGCGGGGGGGCCAATGAGCAGTTCTTC. Translation gives CASSDSSGGANEQFF.

This clone was counted a single time. The chain couples TRBV5-1 to TRBJ2-1, with TRBD2 matching over 7 bases. CDR1 is SGHRS and CDR2 is YFSETQ in the germline V gene. J gave up 3 bases and V 4 bases, and 10 bases lay outside the gene matches. CDR3 length equals 16 residues. CDR3 sequence reads: CASSRGAQRGYNEQFF. The CDR3 DNA follows: TGCGCCAGCAGCCGGGGTGCCCAGCGGGGCTACAATGAGCAGTTCTTC.

The CDR3 region is CAWSIKGASNEKLFF. CDR3 DNA: TGTGCCTGGAGCATAAAAGGGGCCTCCAATGAAAAACTGTTTTTT. The chain carries TRBV30 and TRBJ1-4; tentatively, D is TRBD1 (5 bases). Germline V CDR1 and CDR2: GTSNPN, SVGIG (reference sequence). The CDR3 is made up of 15 amino acids. V lost 3 bases and J 5 bases, leaving 16 bases between the germline ends.

The sample holds a few counts of this clone. This chain uses TRBV27 with TRBJ1-2, with TRBD1 as a possible D gene (5 bases). Germline lookup yields CDR1 MNHEY and CDR2 SMNVEV (reference sequence). V was clipped by 5 bases and J by 7 bases, with 17 bases between them. The CDR3 has 14 amino acids. The CDR3 here is CASSGGPGGFGYTF. CDR3 coding DNA: TGTGCCAGCAGTGGCGGACCCGGGGGGTTTGGCTACACCTTC.

This chain uses TRBV11-2 with TRBJ2-1; 8 nucleotides agree with TRBD2. Germline assignment: CDR1 SGHAT and CDR2 FQNNGV. The CDR3 extends over 16 amino acids. Germline trimming cut 2 bases from V and 3 bases from J; bases unmatched to any gene: 6. The CDR3 sequence is CASSLMAGGNYNEQFF. The CDR3 nucleotides are TGTGCCAGCAGCTTAATGGCGGGAGGAAACTACAATGAGCAGTTCTTC.

The chain employs TRBV9 and TRBJ1-1; 8 positions match TRBD1. Germline loops: CDR1 SGDLS, CDR2 YYNGEE. The CDR3 length is 16 residues. V lost 0 bases to trimming and J lost 1 base; unmatched junction nucleotides: 5. The DNA for the CDR3 is TGTGCCAGCAGCGTAGGGGCAGGGGGCGAGAACACTGAAGCTTTCTTT. Its protein is CASSVGAGGENTEAFF.

The CDR3 sequence is CASRGETNEKLFF. As DNA, the CDR3 is TGCGCCAGCAGAGGGGAAACTAATGAAAAACTGTTTTTT. J is TRBJ1-4 and V is TRBV5-1; D may be TRBD1 (5 bases). Germline V lookup: CDR1 SGHRS, CDR2 YFSETQ. This CDR3 comprises 13 residues. V lost 5 bases, J lost 1 base, and 6 bases lay in between.